This T cell receptor beta chain appears in the sequencing data of a study of blood T cells in healthy people across ages. The table lists this clonotype with a few counts. Next came a second PCR, run for about 6 to 11 cycles, which used a sample-barcoded 5' primer along with a J-beta primer mix. TCRdb re-called the 5' RACE reads through MiXCR, storing one row per CDR3 protein. Altogether fewer than 800,000 distinct CDR3 sequences are present, around 20% being singletons, with the ten largest covering roughly 3.6%. J lost 1 base, V lost 5 bases, and 2 bases had no gene match. The V gene's germline CDR1 is SGHTA and CDR2 FQGNSA. There are 15 residues in the CDR3. Each donor's blood draw was approximately 10 milliliters of peripheral blood.

This clonotype was sampled from a man between 65 and 85 years old in good health. The J gene is TRBJ1-5, the V gene TRBV7-2; 10 positions match TRBD1. Source material: blood. As DNA, the CDR3 is TGTGCCAGCAGCCGGGACAGGGGAAGCAATCAGCCCCAGCATTTT. Encoded protein: CASSRDRGSNQPQHF.